What follows are 32 T cell receptor beta chains derived from one specimen sequenced in a study of control samples from healthy donors and cancer patients. Here immunoSEQ multiplex PCR was the method, and the copy in TCRdb shows in-frame clones only, minus some. The table has some 140,000 clones, roughly 89% seen once. The sequenced sample was PBMCs. The receptors originated from a man in his fifties with head and neck cancer.

Concerning this clone itself: The same CDR3 can be traced to other DNA sequences in this sample. This sequence joins TRBV7-2 and TRBJ2-1; either TRBD1 or TRBD2 may fit D (5 bases each). The CDR3 totals 11 residues. Germline V gene data show CDR1 as SGHTA and CDR2 as FQGNSA. Trimming took off 2 bases at V and 10 bases at J, with 6 bases between the two ends. CDR3 coding DNA: TGTGCCAGCAGCTTATGGGGGGAGCAGTTCTTC. Encoded protein: CASSLWGEQFF.

The chain combines TRBV9 with TRBJ2-3, with D unclear. Germline V gives CDR1 SGDLS, CDR2 YYNGEE. The CDR3 consists of 15 residues. V was shortened by 4 bases and J by 2 bases, with 14 bases between the two germline ends. The CDR3 sequence: CASSPQLGTTDTQYF. Written as DNA, the CDR3 is TGTGCCAGCAGCCCCCAATTGGGTACCACAGATACGCAGTATTTT.

The V call is TRBV5-6, the J call TRBJ2-7; a possible D gene is TRBD1 (5 bases). In germline, CDR1 is SGHDT, CDR2 YYEEEE. V dropped 5 bases and J dropped 2 bases, with 17 bases sitting between them. CDR3 length: 15 residues. CDR3 sequence: CASSFGQIRAYEQYF. As DNA, the CDR3 is TGTGCCAGCAGTTTCGGACAAATACGGGCCTACGAGCAGTACTTC.

The J gene is TRBJ2-7, the V gene TRBV7-2; D unclear. The V gene lost 1 base and the J gene lost 1 base, with 5 bases spanning the gap. From germline, CDR1 is SGHTA and CDR2 FQGNSA. This CDR3 is 13 amino acids long. Here the CDR3 reads CASSLDRSYEQYF. In DNA form, the CDR3 reads TGTGCCAGCAGCTTAGACCGATCCTACGAGCAGTACTTC. The whole variable domain, remainder taken from reference TRBV7-2 and TRBJ2-7, is GAGVSQSPSNKVTEKGKDVELRCDPISGHTALYWYRQSLGQGLEFLIYFQGNSAPDKSGLPSDRFSAERTGGSVSTLTIQRTQQEDSAVYLCASSLDRSYEQYFGPGTRLTVT.

The chain uses TRBV5-6 and TRBJ2-1; a possible D gene is TRBD1 (6 bases). V was pared by 2 bases and J by 2 bases, with 11 bases between. Germline V CDR1 and CDR2: SGHDT, YYEEEE. This CDR3 region has 15 residues. The CDR3 DNA follows: TGTGCCAGCAGCTTCAACAGGGAACCCTACAATGAGCAGTTCTTC. It specifies CASSFNREPYNEQFF.

This clone turned up a few times. V is TRBV11-2 and J is TRBJ1-3; TRBD1 agrees at 11 bases. Germline-derived CDR1 and CDR2 are SGHAT and FQNNGV. The J segment lost 4 bases and the V segment lost 5 bases, leaving 7 bases of the junction unmatched. The CDR3 has 16 residues. DNA of the CDR3: TGTGCCAGCAGCCCCGGACAGGGGGCCGGGGGAAACACCATATATTTT. Translated: CASSPGQGAGGNTIYF.

V and J are TRBV29-1 and TRBJ2-7; the D gene is possibly TRBD2 (6 bases). V lost 4 bases to trimming and J lost 2 bases, with 12 bases between them. The CDR3 spans 13 residues. Germline-derived CDR1 and CDR2 are SQVTM and ANQGSEA. CDR3 protein: CSVVTSPTYEQYF. CDR3 bases: TGCAGCGTTGTTACTAGCCCAACCTACGAGCAGTACTTC.

V is TRBV18 and J is TRBJ2-6; 7 bases align to TRBD1. The CDR3 extends over 17 amino acids. The trim removed 0 bases at V and 3 bases at J, leaving 5 bases unmatched. Looked up from germline, CDR1 is KGHSH and CDR2 is LQKENI. This CDR3 is CASSPPARGLGANVLTF. The DNA of the CDR3 is TGTGCCAGCTCACCACCGGCAAGGGGGCTTGGGGCCAACGTCCTGACTTTC.

As for this clone: Other DNA sequences of this sample code for an identical CDR3. The chain is built from TRBV11-2 and TRBJ2-7; D assignment may be TRBD1 or TRBD2 (6 bases each). The V gene's germline CDR1 is SGHAT and CDR2 FQNNGV. Between the trimmed V and J ends, which lost 5 bases and 5 bases, there was a span of 19 bases. The CDR3 sequence is 15 residues long. The CDR3 sequence is CASSGGWGARDEQYF. CDR3 DNA sequence: TGTGCCAGCAGCGGGGGGTGGGGGGCGCGCGACGAGCAGTACTTC.

This clone appeared a few times. J is TRBJ2-1 and V is TRBV3-1 (or the pseudogene TRBV3-2); 9 bases are shared with TRBD2. The trim removed 0 bases at V and 4 bases at J, leaving 7 bases unmatched. This CDR3 has 17 amino acids. The germline gives CDR1 LGHDT, CDR2 YNNKEL (reference sequence). The CDR3 DNA follows: TGTGCCAGCAGCCAAGATCGTCGGCGGGGGGGATACAATGAGCAGTTCTTC. This gives the protein CASSQDRRRGGYNEQFF.

The J gene is TRBJ2-7, the V gene TRBV27; 8 bases are shared with TRBD1. V was pared by 0 bases and J by 6 bases, with 4 bases of the junction left unmatched. This CDR3 is built from 14 residues. Germline lookup yields CDR1 MNHEY and CDR2 SMNVEV (reference sequence). CDR3 residues: CASSLSTGGREQYF. The DNA of the CDR3 is TGTGCCAGCAGTTTATCCACAGGGGGGCGCGAGCAGTACTTC.

The chain couples TRBV13 to TRBJ2-3, with D uncertain. The CDR3 contains 14 residues. Germline V gene sequence: CDR1 PRHDT, CDR2 FYEKMQ (reference sequence). V lost 5 bases to trimming and J lost 3 bases, with 12 bases between them. The CDR3 DNA reads TGTGCCAGCAGCCCGAGGATCAGAACAGATACGCAGTATTTT. It specifies CASSPRIRTDTQYF.

The CDR3 region has the DNA TGCGCCAGCAGCCCACGCGGGACCTATGCCCAGCCGGAGCAGTTCTTC. Amino acids: CASSPRGTYAQPEQFF. The V call is TRBV5-1, the J call TRBJ2-1; D may be TRBD2 (6 bases). This CDR3 region has 16 residues. Germline V gene lookup returns CDR1 SGHRS and CDR2 YFSETQ. Trimming took 4 bases from V and 10 from J, leaving 24 bases between them. The complete variable domain, with remaining parts taken from reference TRBV5-1 and TRBJ2-1, reads KAGVTQTPRYLIKTRGQQVTLSCSPISGHRSVSWYQQTPGQGLQFLFEYFSETQRNKGNFPGRFSGRQFSNSRSEMNVSTLELGDSALYLCASSPRGTYAQPEQFFGPGTRLTVL.

This sequence joins TRBV11-2 and TRBJ2-1, with D perhaps TRBD2 (7 bases). V was cut by 4 bases and J by 4 bases, with 23 bases left in between. Germline V lookup: CDR1 SGHAT, CDR2 FQNNGV. The CDR3 spans 18 residues. The CDR3 bases are TGTGCCAGCAGCTCCCTCCGGGGGGCAGGGGAGGTATACAATGAGCAGTTCTTC. This gives the protein CASSSLRGAGEVYNEQFF. Supplemented by reference TRBV11-2 and TRBJ2-1, the full variable domain reads EAGVAQSPRYKIIEKRQSVAFWCNPISGHATLYWYQQILGQGPKLLIQFQNNGVVDDSQLPKDRFSAERLKGVDSTLKIQPAKLEDSAVYLCASSSLRGAGEVYNEQFFGPGTRLTVL.

V gene TRBV27 combines with J gene TRBJ1-2; 10 bases are shared with TRBD1. Germline lookup yields CDR1 MNHEY and CDR2 SMNVEV (reference sequence). V was clipped by 5 bases and J by 8 bases; unmatched bases: 11. The CDR3 totals 15 residues. CDR3 residues: CASSVTGGALGGYTF. The CDR3 coding sequence is TGTGCCAGCAGTGTGACAGGGGGCGCGTTGGGGGGCTACACCTTC.

The CDR3 protein is CASSSLQRREETQYF. CDR3 nucleotides: TGTGCCAGCAGTTCCCTTCAGCGGAGAGAAGAGACCCAGTACTTC. The chain uses TRBV27 and TRBJ2-5; perhaps TRBD2 as D (5 bases). The V end lost 4 bases, the J end lost 3 bases, and 15 bases lay between the germline ends. The CDR3 is 15 residues long. The germline V gene has CDR1 MNHEY and CDR2 SMNVEV (reference sequence).

CDR3 in amino acids: CASSPIRGDRGGTGFVILYEQYF. As DNA, the CDR3 is TGTGCCAGCAGTCCGATACGAGGTGACAGGGGGGGGACGGGATTTGTAATTTTGTACGAGCAGTACTTC. V gene TRBV27 combines with J gene TRBJ2-7, with TRBD1 identical over 9 bases. Germline CDR1 reads MNHEY; CDR2 reads SMNVEV (reference sequence). The CDR3 is made up of 23 amino acids. J was trimmed by 4 bases and V by 5 bases; bases with no gene match: 33.

The chain recombines TRBV19 with TRBJ1-2, with D unclear. Trimming pared 0 bases from V and 6 bases from J, leaving 11 bases between. The CDR3 spans 14 residues. Per the germline V gene, CDR1 is LNHDA and CDR2 is SQIVND (reference sequence). For the CDR3, the DNA is TGTGCCAGTAGTATAGAGGCTGAAGGCAATGGCTACACCTTC. It translates to CASSIEAEGNGYTF.

V usage is TRBV24-1 and J usage is TRBJ1-2; TRBD1 matches at 7 bases. The V gene's germline CDR1 is KGHDR and CDR2 SFDVKD. V was clipped by 3 bases and J by 7 bases; unmatched bases: 10. The CDR3 totals 15 residues. CDR3 DNA sequence: TGTGCCACCAGTGATGGGGGACAGCGGACCCTTGGCTACACCTTC. This translates into CATSDGGQRTLGYTF.

This chain links TRBV6-1 with TRBJ2-7; D is possibly TRBD2 (6 bases). Germline V gene sequence: CDR1 MNHNS, CDR2 SASEGT. This CDR3 is 15 amino acids long. Between the trimmed V and J ends, which lost 3 bases and 0 bases, there was a span of 12 bases. CDR3 residues: CASSDGSSGSYEQYF. Here the CDR3 DNA reads TGTGCCAGCAGTGATGGTAGTAGCGGCTCCTACGAGCAGTACTTC.

This chain connects TRBV9 to TRBJ2-1; D is perhaps TRBD2 (5 bases). CDR1 and CDR2 (germline): SGDLS, YYNGEE. With 0 bases removed from V and 9 bases from J, the gap between germline ends came to 16 bases. The CDR3 spans 15 residues. DNA for the CDR3: TGTGCCAGCAGCGTAGCGAGGGCAGGAAGCGGTGAGCAGTTCTTC. Protein: CASSVARAGSGEQFF. The full variable domain, completed using reference TRBV9 and TRBJ2-1, is DSGVTQTPKHLITATGQRVTLRCSPRSGDLSVYWYQQSLDQGLQFLIQYYNGEERAKGNILERFSAQQFPDLHSELNLSSLELGDSALYFCASSVARAGSGEQFFGPGTRLTVL.

The V call is TRBV28, the J call TRBJ2-7, with 10 bases fitting TRBD2. From germline, CDR1 is MDHEN and CDR2 SYDVKM. Unmatched junction bases numbered 19, after V lost 8 bases and J lost 3 bases. This CDR3 has 18 residues. CDR3 loop: CASPPLQAVAGGLYEQYF. The CDR3, as DNA: TGTGCCAGCCCCCCCCTCCAAGCGGTAGCGGGAGGCCTCTACGAGCAGTACTTC.

Concerning this clone itself: The identical CDR3 is also encoded by other nucleotide sequences in the sample. The chain links TRBV3-1 (or the pseudogene TRBV3-2) to TRBJ2-7, with a possible D match to TRBD1 (6 bases). The CDR3 is 14 amino acids. CDR1 and CDR2 (germline): LGHDT, YNNKEL (reference sequence). V shed 5 bases and J shed 5 bases, with 16 bases lying between them. In DNA form, the CDR3 reads TGTGCCAGCAGCGGTTGGACAGCAAATAACGAGCAGTACTTC. As protein: CASSGWTANNEQYF.

The chain combines TRBV2 with TRBJ1-3, with no clear D. The V end lost 2 bases, the J end lost 0 bases, and 11 bases lay between the germline ends. Germline CDR1 and CDR2: SNHLY and FYNNEI. CDR3 length equals 16 residues. CDR3 residues: CASSETHFNSGNTIYF. In DNA, the CDR3 is TGTGCCAGCAGTGAAACTCATTTTAACTCTGGAAACACCATATATTTT.

The rearrangement uses TRBV24-1 and TRBJ1-2, with D possibly being TRBD1 (5 bases). From germline, CDR1 is KGHDR and CDR2 SFDVKD. The V and J ends lost 3 bases and 5 bases respectively, with 12 bases between them. This CDR3 has 14 residues. Here the CDR3 reads CATSDAQGGYGYTF. The CDR3 DNA reads as TGTGCCACCAGTGATGCCCAGGGTGGGTATGGCTACACCTTC.

The gene calls are TRBV6-5 and TRBJ1-1; 7 nucleotides agree with TRBD1. The CDR3 is 15 amino acids. After removal of 6 bases from V and 8 bases from J, the junction contained 15 bases not matched to a gene. The germline CDR1 and CDR2 sequences are MNHEY and SVGAGI. CDR3 residues: CASSPDRVNPREAFF. DNA for the CDR3: TGTGCCAGCAGCCCCGACAGGGTGAATCCGAGGGAAGCTTTCTTT.

V and J are TRBV2 and TRBJ2-1; D is ambiguous. The germline V gene has CDR1 SNHLY and CDR2 FYNNEI. Trimming took off 6 bases at V and 10 bases at J, with 19 bases between the two ends. The CDR3 is 14 residues long. This CDR3 reads CASRGGRWGKEQFF. CDR3 nucleotide sequence: TGTGCCAGCAGGGGTGGACGGTGGGGAAAGGAGCAGTTCTTC. The variable domain in full, with the rest retrieved from reference TRBV2 and TRBJ2-1, is EPEVTQTPSHQVTQMGQEVILRCVPISNHLYFYWYRQILGQKVEFLVSFYNNEISEKSEIFDDQFSVERPDGSNFTLKIRSTKLEDSAMYFCASRGGRWGKEQFFGPGTRLTVL.

The chain carries TRBV7-6 and TRBJ2-5, with 7 bases matching TRBD1. Trimming removed 0 bases from V and 4 bases from J; junction bases left unmatched: 5. Germline lookup yields CDR1 SGHVS and CDR2 FNYEAQ. The CDR3 consists of 15 residues. In DNA, the CDR3 is TGTGCCAGCAGCTTAGCCCTGACAGGGATAGAGACCCAGTACTTC. This gives the protein CASSLALTGIETQYF.

The chain combines TRBV4-1 with TRBJ2-7; D gene ambiguous. The CDR3 covers 14 residues. Trimming removed 4 bases at V and 4 bases at J, with 14 bases between. From germline, CDR1 is MGHRA and CDR2 YSYEKL. CDR3 nucleotide sequence: TGCGCCAGCAGCCCGCACTACAATTCGTACGAGCAGTACTTC. It is translated as CASSPHYNSYEQYF.

V is TRBV6-6 and J is TRBJ1-2; the D is unclear. The germline V gene has CDR1 MNHNY and CDR2 SVGAGI (reference sequence). This CDR3 has 17 residues. Trimming removed 5 bases at V and 1 base at J, with 20 bases between. Here the CDR3 DNA reads TGTGCCAGCAGTCACAGACCGAGCCGGAGTATTAACTATGGCTACACCTTC. This sequence encodes CASSHRPSRSINYGYTF.

The chain carries TRBV7-3 and TRBJ2-1; weak D call: TRBD2 (5 bases). V lost 5 bases and J lost 2, with 13 bases in between. Germline V gives CDR1 SGHTA, CDR2 FQGTGA. The length of the CDR3 is 15 residues. The CDR3 loop is CASSTRSGTYNEQFF. The CDR3, as DNA: TGTGCCAGCAGCACCCGGTCCGGGACCTACAATGAGCAGTTCTTC. Full variable domain (outside the CDR3, taken from reference TRBV7-3 and TRBJ2-1): GAGVSQTPSNKVTEKGKYVELRCDPISGHTALYWYRQSLGQGPEFLIYFQGTGAADDSGLPNDRFFAVRPEGSVSTLKIQRTERGDSAVYLCASSTRSGTYNEQFFGPGTRLTVL.

This chain joins TRBV11-1 and TRBJ2-1; 9 bases align to TRBD2. Trimming removed 5 bases from V and 10 bases from J; junction bases left unmatched: 6. This CDR3 has 13 residues. Germline values: CDR1 SGHAT, CDR2 FQDESV (reference sequence). The CDR3 DNA sequence: TGTGCCAGCAGCCCCTGGCGGGGGGGAGAGCAGTTCTTC. This gives the protein CASSPWRGGEQFF.